This T cell receptor beta chain was captured by sequencing in a study of T cells in Graves' hyperthyroidism and ophthalmopathy. CDR1 LNHDA and CDR2 SQIVND come from the germline V gene (reference sequence). The CDR3 is 14 residues long. Between the trimmed V and J ends, which lost 10 bases and 0 bases, there was a span of 15 bases. TCR beta CDR3 region amplification was performed from RNA transcripts. A first-round RT-PCR of the TCR CDR3 used the HTBI primer set. One entry per CDR3 protein results from TCRdb running MiXCR on the multiplex PCR reads. The table shows about 560,000 distinct CDR3 sequences, with around 46% occurring only once.

The gene calls are TRBV19 and TRBJ1-1; D not certain. The TCR originated in a woman in her late teens or twenties with Graves' hyperthyroidism. Source material: peripheral blood or thyroid tissue (not recorded which). CDR3 nucleotides: TGTGCCAACCTGACACCAGAATTGAACACTGAAGCTTTCTTT. The encoded protein is CANLTPELNTEAFF.